This TCR beta chain stems from a study of control samples from healthy donors and cancer patients. The repertoire was sequenced with immunoSEQ multiplex PCR; TCRdb's copy has only in-frame clones and lacks some. Of fewer than 200,000 clones detected, approximately 92% appear once; the ten largest clones hold roughly 1.6%. V shed 2 bases and J shed 2 bases, with 7 bases lying between them. Germline CDR1 is MNHEY and CDR2 is SVGAGI. The CDR3 sequence is 13 residues long. The V and J genes are TRBV6-5 and TRBJ2-7; D gene uncertain. Source material: blood. The receptor was isolated from a man aged 18 to 35 in good health. CDR3 protein: CASSYGGPYEQYF. The CDR3 nucleotides read TGTGCCAGCAGTTACGGCGGCCCCTACGAGCAGTACTTC.